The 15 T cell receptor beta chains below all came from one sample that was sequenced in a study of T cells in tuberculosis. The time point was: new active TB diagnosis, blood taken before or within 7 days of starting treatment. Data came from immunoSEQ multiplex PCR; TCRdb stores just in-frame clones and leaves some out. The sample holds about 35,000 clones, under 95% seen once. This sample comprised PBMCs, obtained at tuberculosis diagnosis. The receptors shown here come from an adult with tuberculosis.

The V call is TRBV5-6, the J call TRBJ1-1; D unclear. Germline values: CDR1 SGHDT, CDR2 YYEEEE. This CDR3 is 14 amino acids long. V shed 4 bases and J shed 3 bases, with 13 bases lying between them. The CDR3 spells CASSPTAGYTEAFF. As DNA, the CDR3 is TGTGCCAGCAGCCCGACGGCGGGGTACACTGAAGCTTTCTTT.

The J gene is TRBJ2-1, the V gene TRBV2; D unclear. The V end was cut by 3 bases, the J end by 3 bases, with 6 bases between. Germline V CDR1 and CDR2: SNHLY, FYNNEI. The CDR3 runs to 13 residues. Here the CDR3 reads CASSDSYYNEQFF. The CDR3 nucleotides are TGTGCCAGCAGTGATAGTTACTACAATGAGCAGTTCTTC.

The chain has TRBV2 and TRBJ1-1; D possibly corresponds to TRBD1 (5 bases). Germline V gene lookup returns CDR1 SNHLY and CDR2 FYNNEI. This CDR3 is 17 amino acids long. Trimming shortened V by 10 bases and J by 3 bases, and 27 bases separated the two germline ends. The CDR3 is CAIAKKTRRGSDTEAFF. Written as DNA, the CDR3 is TGTGCCATTGCAAAGAAAACCAGGCGGGGGTCGGACACTGAAGCTTTCTTT.

The CDR3, as DNA: TGTGCCAGCAGTGGTGGTATAGGGGACAGGGTAACCTACGAGCAGTACTTC. As protein: CASSGGIGDRVTYEQYF. The genes are TRBV6-1 and TRBJ2-7; 9 nucleotides agree with TRBD1. Per the germline V gene, CDR1 is MNHNS and CDR2 is SASEGT. The length of the CDR3 is 17 residues. The V gene end was trimmed by 4 bases and the J gene end by 2 bases; junction bases not matched to a gene: 12.

In nucleotides, the CDR3 is TGCGCCAGCAGCCCCCAGGGGGCCCTACCTGAAGCTTTCTTT. It specifies CASSPQGALPEAFF. The chain employs TRBV10-1 and TRBJ1-1; 8 bases line up with TRBD1. Trimming removed 6 bases from V and 6 bases from J; junction bases left unmatched: 9. Germline V gives CDR1 WNHNN, CDR2 SYGVQD (reference sequence). The CDR3 sequence is 14 residues long.

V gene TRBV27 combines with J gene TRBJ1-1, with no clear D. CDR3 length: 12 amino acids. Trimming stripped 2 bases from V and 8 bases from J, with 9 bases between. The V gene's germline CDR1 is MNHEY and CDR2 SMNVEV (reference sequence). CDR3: CASSLVGREAFF. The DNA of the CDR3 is TGTGCCAGCAGTTTAGTAGGCAGGGAAGCTTTCTTT.

The DNA of the CDR3 is TGCGCCAGCAGCCCTGGGACTAGCGGATACACAGATACGCAGTATTTT. Translation gives CASSPGTSGYTDTQYF. This chain joins TRBV4-1 and TRBJ2-3; 11 nucleotides match TRBD2. CDR3 length: 16 residues. The trim removed 4 bases at V and 2 bases at J, leaving 5 bases unmatched. The germline V gene has CDR1 MGHRA and CDR2 YSYEKL.

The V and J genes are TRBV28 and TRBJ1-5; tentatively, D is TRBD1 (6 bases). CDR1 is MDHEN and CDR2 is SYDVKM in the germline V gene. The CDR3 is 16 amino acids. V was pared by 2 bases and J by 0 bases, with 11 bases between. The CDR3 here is CASSLRQVYSNQPQHF. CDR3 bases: TGTGCCAGCAGTTTAAGACAGGTCTATAGCAATCAGCCCCAGCATTTT.

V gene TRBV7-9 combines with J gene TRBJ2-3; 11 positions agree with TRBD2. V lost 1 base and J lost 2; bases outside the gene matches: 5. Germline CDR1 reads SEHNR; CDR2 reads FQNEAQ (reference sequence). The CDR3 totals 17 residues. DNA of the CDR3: TGTGCCAGCAGCTTAGTACTAGCGGGAGAAATCACAGATACGCAGTATTTT. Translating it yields CASSLVLAGEITDTQYF.

CDR3 nucleotides: TGCGCCAGCAGTGAGACAGGGGCCACTGAAGCTTTCTTT. It translates to CASSETGATEAFF. The chain uses TRBV10-1 and TRBJ1-1, with 7 bases identical to TRBD1. This CDR3 region has 13 residues. Losses at the gene ends were 2 bases for V and 4 bases for J; bases not matched to a gene: 1. CDR1 WNHNN and CDR2 SYGVQD come from the germline V gene (reference sequence).

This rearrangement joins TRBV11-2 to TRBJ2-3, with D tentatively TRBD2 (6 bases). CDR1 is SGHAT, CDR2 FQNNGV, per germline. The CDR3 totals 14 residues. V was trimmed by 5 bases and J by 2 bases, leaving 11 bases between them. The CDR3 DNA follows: TGTGCCAGCAGCCCCCGGGGGACCACAGATACGCAGTATTTT. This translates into CASSPRGTTDTQYF. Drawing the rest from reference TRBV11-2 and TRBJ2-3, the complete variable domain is EAGVAQSPRYKIIEKRQSVAFWCNPISGHATLYWYQQILGQGPKLLIQFQNNGVVDDSQLPKDRFSAERLKGVDSTLKIQPAKLEDSAVYLCASSPRGTTDTQYFGPGTRLTVL.

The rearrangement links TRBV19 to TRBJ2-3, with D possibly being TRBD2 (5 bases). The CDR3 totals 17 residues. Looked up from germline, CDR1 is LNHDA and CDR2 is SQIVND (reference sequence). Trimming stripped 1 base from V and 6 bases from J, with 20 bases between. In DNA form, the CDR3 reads TGTGCCAGTAGTATAGGCCTGGGGAGTACTAAAGGGGATACGCAGTATTTT. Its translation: CASSIGLGSTKGDTQYF.

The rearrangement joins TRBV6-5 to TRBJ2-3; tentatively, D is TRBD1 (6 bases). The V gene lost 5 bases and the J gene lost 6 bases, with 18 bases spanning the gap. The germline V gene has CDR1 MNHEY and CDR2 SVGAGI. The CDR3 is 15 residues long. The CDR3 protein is CASSRTATGFDTQYF. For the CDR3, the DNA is TGTGCCAGCAGTCGAACCGCCACAGGGTTTGATACGCAGTATTTT.

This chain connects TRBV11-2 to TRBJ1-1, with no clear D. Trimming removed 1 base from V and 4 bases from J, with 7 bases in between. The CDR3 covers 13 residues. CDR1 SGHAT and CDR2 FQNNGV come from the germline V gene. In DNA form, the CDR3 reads TGTGCCAGCAGCTTAGGTACGGGCACTGAAGCTTTCTTT. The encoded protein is CASSLGTGTEAFF. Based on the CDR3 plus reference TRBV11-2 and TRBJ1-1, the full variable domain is EAGVAQSPRYKIIEKRQSVAFWCNPISGHATLYWYQQILGQGPKLLIQFQNNGVVDDSQLPKDRFSAERLKGVDSTLKIQPAKLEDSAVYLCASSLGTGTEAFFGQGTRLTVV.

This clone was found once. The chain's CDR3 is CASSSREPPYNEQFF. In nucleotides, the CDR3 is TGTGCCAGCAGCTCGCGGGAGCCTCCCTACAATGAGCAGTTCTTC. The chain couples TRBV7-8 to TRBJ2-1; 7 bases line up with TRBD2. This CDR3 region has 15 residues. V gave up 4 bases and J gave up 2 bases; unmatched junction bases: 5. CDR1 is SGHVS, CDR2 FQNEAQ, per germline.